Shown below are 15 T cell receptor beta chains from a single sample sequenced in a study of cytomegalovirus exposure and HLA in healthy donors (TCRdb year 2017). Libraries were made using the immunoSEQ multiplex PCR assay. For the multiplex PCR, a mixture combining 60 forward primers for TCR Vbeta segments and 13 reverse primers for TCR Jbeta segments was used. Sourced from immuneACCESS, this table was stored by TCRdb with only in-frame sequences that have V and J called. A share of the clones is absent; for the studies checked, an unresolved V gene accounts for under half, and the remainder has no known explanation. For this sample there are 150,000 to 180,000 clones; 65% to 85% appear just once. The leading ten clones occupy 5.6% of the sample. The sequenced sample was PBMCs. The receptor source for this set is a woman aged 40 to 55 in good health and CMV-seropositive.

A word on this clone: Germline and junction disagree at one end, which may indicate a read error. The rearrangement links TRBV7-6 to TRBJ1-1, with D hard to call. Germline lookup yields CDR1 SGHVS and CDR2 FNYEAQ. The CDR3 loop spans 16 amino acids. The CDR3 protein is CASSLGLSGTNSEAFF. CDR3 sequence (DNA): TGTGCCAGCAGCTTAGGTCTTTCAGGAACGAACAGTGAAGCTTTCTTT.

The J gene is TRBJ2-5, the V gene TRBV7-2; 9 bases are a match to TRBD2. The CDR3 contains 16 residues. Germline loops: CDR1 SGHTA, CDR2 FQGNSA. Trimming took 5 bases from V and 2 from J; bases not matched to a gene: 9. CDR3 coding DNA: TGTGCCAGCAGCCCGTCGACTAGCGGACCACAAGAGACCCAGTACTTC. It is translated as CASSPSTSGPQETQYF.

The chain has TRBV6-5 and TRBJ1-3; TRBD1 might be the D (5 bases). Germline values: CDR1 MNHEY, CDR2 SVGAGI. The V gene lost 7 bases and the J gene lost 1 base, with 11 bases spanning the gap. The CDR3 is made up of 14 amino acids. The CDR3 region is CASTNGGSGNTIYF. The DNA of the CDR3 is TGTGCCAGCACAAACGGGGGGTCTGGAAACACCATATATTTT.

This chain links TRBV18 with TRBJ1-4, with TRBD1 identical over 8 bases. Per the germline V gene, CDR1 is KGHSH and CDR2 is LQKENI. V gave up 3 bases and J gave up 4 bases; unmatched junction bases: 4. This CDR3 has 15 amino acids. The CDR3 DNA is TGTGCCAGCTCACCCCCAGGGGGCGGTAATGAAAAACTGTTTTTT. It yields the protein CASSPPGGGNEKLFF.

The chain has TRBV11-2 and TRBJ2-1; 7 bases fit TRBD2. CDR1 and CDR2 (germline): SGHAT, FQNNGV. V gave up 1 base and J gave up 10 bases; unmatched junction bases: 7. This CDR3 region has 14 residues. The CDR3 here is CASSLATSWGEQFF. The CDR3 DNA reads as TGTGCCAGCAGCTTAGCGACTAGCTGGGGGGAGCAGTTCTTC.

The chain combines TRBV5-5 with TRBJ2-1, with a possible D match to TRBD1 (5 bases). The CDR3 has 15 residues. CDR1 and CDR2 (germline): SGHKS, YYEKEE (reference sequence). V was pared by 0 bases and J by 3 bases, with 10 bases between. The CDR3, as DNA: TGTGCCAGCAGCTTGGGAGACAGCCTCTACAATGAGCAGTTCTTC. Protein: CASSLGDSLYNEQFF.

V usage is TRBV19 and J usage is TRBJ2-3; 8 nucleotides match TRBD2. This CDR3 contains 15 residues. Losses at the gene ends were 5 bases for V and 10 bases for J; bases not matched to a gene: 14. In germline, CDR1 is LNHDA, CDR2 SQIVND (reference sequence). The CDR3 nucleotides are TGTGCCAGTAGTCCCCCGGTTCAGCGGGAGATACCGCAGTATTTT. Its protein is CASSPPVQREIPQYF. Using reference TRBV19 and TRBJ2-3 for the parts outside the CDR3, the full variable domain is DGGITQSPKYLFRKEGQNVTLSCEQNLNHDAMYWYRQDPGQGLRLIYYSQIVNDFQKGDIAEGYSVSREKKESFPLTVTSAQKNPTAFYLCASSPPVQREIPQYFGPGTRLTVL.

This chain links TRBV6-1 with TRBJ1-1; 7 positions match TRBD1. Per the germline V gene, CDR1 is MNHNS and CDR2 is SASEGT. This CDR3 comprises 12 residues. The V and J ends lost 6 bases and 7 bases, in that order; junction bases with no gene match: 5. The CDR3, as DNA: TGTGCCAGCAGGCGGACAGGTGATGAAGCTTTCTTT. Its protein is CASRRTGDEAFF.

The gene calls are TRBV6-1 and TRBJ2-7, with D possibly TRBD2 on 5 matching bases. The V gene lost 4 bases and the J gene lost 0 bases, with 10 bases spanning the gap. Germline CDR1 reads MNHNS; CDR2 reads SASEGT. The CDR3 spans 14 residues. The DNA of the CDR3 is TGTGCCAGCAGTGTATCGGGGAACTCCTACGAGCAGTACTTC. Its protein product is CASSVSGNSYEQYF.

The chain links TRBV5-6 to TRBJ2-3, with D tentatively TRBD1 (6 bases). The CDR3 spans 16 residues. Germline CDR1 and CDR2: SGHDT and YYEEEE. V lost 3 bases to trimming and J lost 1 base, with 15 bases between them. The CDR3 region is CASSYPGHSRTDTQYF. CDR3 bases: TGTGCCAGCAGCTACCCGGGACATTCACGCACAGATACGCAGTATTTT.

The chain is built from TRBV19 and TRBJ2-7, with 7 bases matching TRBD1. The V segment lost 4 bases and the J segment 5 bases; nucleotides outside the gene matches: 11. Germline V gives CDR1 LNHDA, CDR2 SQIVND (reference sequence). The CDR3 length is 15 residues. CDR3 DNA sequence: TGTGCCAGTAGTACCTCTCGTAGGGGGCACCACGAGCAGTACTTC. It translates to CASSTSRRGHHEQYF. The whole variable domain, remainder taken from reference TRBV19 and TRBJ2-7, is DGGITQSPKYLFRKEGQNVTLSCEQNLNHDAMYWYRQDPGQGLRLIYYSQIVNDFQKGDIAEGYSVSREKKESFPLTVTSAQKNPTAFYLCASSTSRRGHHEQYFGPGTRLTVT.

CDR3: CASTEGQGHTGANVLTF. The CDR3 DNA follows: TGTGCCAGCACCGAAGGACAGGGGCATACTGGGGCCAACGTCCTGACTTTC. The rearrangement uses TRBV28 and TRBJ2-6, with 9 bases lining up with TRBD1. Germline CDR1 and CDR2: MDHEN and SYDVKM. The CDR3 covers 17 residues. Unmatched junction bases numbered 9, after V lost 7 bases and J lost 2 bases.

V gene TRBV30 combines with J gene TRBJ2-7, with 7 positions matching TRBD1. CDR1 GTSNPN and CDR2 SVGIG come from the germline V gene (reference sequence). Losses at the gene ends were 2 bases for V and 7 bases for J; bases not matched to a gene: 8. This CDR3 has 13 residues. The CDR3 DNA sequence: TGTGCCTGGAGTCGACAGGGTCCCCTAGAGCAGTACTTC. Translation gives CAWSRQGPLEQYF.

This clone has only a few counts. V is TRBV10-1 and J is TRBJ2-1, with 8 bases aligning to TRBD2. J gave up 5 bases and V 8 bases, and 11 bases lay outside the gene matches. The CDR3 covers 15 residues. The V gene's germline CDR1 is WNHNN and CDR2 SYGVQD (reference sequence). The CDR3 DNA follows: TGCGCCAGCTCGTCCAGCGGGAGTAAGCACAATGAGCAGTTCTTC. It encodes CASSSSGSKHNEQFF.

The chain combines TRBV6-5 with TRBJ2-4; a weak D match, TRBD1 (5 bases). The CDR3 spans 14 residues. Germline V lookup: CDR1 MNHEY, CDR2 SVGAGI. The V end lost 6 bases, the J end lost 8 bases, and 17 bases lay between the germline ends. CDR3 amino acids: CASRDYGQGDIQYF. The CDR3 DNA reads TGTGCCAGCAGGGATTACGGGCAAGGGGACATTCAGTACTTC.